These T cell receptor beta chains were read from a single sample in a study of T cells in Graves' hyperthyroidism and ophthalmopathy. TCRdb called the multiplex PCR reads again in MiXCR, with one record for every CDR3 protein. The sample carries about 600,000 distinct CDR3 sequences, around 14% recorded once. Sequenced input: blood. All receptors derive from a woman aged 18 to 35 with Graves' ophthalmopathy. Both conserved end residues are part of each CDR3. Fields, in order: clone size, D gene, J gene, V gene, CDR3 protein, CDR3 DNA. D genes are given only for firm matches. Not all rows give a size; the values are once, few, many and, for expanded clones, a class.

few,TRBD1,TRBJ2-4,TRBV5-6,CASSPTGTAKNIQYF,TGTGCCAGCAGCCCGACAGGGACAGCCAAAAACATTCAGTACTTC
many,NA,TRBJ2-7,TRBV28,CASSLGRWVYEQYF,TGTGCCAGCAGTTTAGGGAGGTGGGTCTACGAGCAGTACTTC
many,TRBD2,TRBJ2-7,TRBV13,CASSLNLAEVSYEQYF,TGTGCCAGCAGCCTAAATCTAGCGGAGGTATCCTACGAGCAGTACTTC
NA,TRBD1,TRBJ2-4,TRBV5-4,CASSLGTGGSGKNIQYF,TGTGCCAGCAGCTTAGGGACAGGGGGCTCGGGCAAAAACATTCAGTACTTC
NA,NA,TRBJ2-7,TRBV4-1,CASSQGRNNEQYF,TGCGCCAGCAGCCAAGGACGAAACAATGAGCAGTACTTC
NA,TRBD1,TRBJ1-2,TRBV5-6,CASSLAGTGPYGYTF,TGTGCCAGCAGCTTGGCCGGGACAGGCCCCTATGGCTACACCTTC
NA,NA,TRBJ1-1,TRBV2,CASSEGSRFDTEAFF,TGTGCCAGCAGTGAAGGTTCCAGGTTTGACACTGAAGCTTTCTTT
many,NA,TRBJ1-2,TRBV6-1,CASSKGVTRASPYGYTF,TGTGCCAGCAGCAAAGGGGTGACAAGGGCTTCGCCTTATGGCTACACCTTC
many,TRBD1,TRBJ1-2,TRBV5-8,CASSHRQGHFGYTF,TGTGCCAGCAGCCACCGACAGGGCCATTTTGGCTACACCTTC
many,NA,TRBJ1-1,TRBV4-3,CASSQIQAGVTEAFF,TGCGCCAGCAGCCAGATCCAGGCAGGGGTAACTGAAGCTTTCTTT
NA,NA,TRBJ2-3,TRBV24-1,CATSDGPTPPQYF,TGTGCCACCAGTGATGGGCCTACCCCACCGCAGTATTTT